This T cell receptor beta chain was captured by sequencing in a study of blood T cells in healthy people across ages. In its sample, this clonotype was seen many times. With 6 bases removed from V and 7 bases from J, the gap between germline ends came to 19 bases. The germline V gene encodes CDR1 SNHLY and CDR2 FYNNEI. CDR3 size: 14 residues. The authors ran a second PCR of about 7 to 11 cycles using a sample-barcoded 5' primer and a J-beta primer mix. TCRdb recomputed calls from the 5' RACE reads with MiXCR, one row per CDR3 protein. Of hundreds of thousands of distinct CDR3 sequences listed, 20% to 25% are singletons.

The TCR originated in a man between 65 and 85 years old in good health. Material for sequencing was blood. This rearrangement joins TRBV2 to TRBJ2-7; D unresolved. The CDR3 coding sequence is TGTGCCAGCAGGCCCACTAACGGAGTGAGGGAGCAGTACTTC. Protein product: CASRPTNGVREQYF. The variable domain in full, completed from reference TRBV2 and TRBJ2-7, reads EPEVTQTPSHQVTQMGQEVILRCVPISNHLYFYWYRQILGQKVEFLVSFYNNEISEKSEIFDDQFSVERPDGSNFTLKIRSTKLEDSAMYFCASRPTNGVREQYFGPGTRLTVT.